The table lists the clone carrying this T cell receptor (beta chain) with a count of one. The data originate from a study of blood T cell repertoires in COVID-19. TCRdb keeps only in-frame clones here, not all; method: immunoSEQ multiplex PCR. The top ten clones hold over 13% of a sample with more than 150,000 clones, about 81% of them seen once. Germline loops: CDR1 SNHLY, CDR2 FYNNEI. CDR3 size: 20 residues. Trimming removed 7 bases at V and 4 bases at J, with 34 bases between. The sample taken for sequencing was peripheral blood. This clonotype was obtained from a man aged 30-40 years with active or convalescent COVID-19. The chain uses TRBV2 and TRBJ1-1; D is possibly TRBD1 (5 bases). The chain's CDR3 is CASTRGRVVVEPLQTTEAFF. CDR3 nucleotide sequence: TGTGCCAGCACGCGCGGCAGGGTAGTTGTCGAGCCCCTCCAAACCACTGAAGCTTTCTTT.